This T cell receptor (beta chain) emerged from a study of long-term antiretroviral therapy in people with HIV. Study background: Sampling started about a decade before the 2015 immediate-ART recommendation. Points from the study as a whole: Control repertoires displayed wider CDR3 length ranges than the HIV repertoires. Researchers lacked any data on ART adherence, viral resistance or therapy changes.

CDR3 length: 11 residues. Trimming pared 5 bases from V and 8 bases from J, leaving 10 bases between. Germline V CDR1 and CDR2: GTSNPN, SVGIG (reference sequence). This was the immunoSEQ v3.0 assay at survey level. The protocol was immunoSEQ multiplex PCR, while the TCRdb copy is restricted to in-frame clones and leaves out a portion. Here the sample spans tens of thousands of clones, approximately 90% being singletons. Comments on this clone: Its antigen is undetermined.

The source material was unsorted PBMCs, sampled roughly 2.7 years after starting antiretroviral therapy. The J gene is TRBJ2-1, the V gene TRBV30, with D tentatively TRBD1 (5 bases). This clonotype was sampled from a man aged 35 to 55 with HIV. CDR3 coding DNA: TGTGCCTGGGGCAGGGTCCATGAGCAGTTCTTC. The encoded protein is CAWGRVHEQFF.